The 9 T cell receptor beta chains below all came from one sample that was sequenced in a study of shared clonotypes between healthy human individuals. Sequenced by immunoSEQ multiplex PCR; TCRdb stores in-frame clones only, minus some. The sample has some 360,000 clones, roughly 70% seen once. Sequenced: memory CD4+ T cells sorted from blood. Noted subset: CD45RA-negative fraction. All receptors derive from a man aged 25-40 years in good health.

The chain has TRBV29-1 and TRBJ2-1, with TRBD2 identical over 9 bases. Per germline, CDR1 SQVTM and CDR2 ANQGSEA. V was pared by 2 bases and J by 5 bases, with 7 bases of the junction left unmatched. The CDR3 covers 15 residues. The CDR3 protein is CSVELSGSVNNEQFF. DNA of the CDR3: TGCAGCGTTGAACTTAGCGGGAGCGTCAACAATGAGCAGTTCTTC.

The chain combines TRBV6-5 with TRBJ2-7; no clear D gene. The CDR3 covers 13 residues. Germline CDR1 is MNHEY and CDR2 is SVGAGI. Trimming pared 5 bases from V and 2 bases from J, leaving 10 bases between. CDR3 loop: CASSTPATYEQYF. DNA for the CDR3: TGTGCCAGCAGTACTCCCGCAACCTACGAGCAGTACTTC.

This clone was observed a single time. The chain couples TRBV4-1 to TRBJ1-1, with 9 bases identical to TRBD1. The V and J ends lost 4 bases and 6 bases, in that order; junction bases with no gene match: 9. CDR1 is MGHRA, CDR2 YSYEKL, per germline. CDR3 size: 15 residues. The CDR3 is CASSPDRGRSAEAFF. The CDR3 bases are TGCGCCAGCAGCCCGGACAGGGGCCGGAGCGCTGAAGCTTTCTTT.

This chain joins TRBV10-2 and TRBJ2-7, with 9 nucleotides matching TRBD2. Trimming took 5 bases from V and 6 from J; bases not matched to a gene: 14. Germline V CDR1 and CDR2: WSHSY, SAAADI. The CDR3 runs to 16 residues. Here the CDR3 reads CASSLLAGEVRSEQYF. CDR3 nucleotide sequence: TGCGCCAGCAGTTTATTAGCGGGAGAGGTCAGGAGCGAGCAGTACTTC.

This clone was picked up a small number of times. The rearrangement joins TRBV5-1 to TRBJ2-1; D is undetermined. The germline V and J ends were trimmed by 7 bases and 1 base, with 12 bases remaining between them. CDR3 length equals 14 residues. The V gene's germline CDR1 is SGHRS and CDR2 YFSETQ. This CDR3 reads CASATVGSYNEQFF. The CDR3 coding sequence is TGCGCCAGCGCCACGGTTGGGTCCTACAATGAGCAGTTCTTC.

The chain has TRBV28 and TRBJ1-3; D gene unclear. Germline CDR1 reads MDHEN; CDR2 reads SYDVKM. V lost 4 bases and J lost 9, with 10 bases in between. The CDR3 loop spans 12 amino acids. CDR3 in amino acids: CASSSIGSTIYF. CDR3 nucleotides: TGTGCCAGCAGTTCCATTGGCAGCACCATATATTTT.

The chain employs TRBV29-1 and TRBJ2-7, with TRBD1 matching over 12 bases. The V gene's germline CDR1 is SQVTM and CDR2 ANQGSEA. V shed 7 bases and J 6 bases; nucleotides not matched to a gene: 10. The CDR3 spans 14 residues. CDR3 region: CSGGTGGRLLEQYF. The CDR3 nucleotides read TGCAGCGGGGGGACAGGGGGCAGGCTCCTCGAGCAGTACTTC.

The CDR3 coding sequence is TGTGCCAGCAACACTCCGGACAGGGCCGAGACCCAGTACTTC. Translated: CASNTPDRAETQYF. The chain recombines TRBV28 with TRBJ2-5; 8 bases are a match to TRBD1. The CDR3 sequence is 14 residues long. Trimming cost V 7 bases and J 5 bases; bases outside gene matches: 9. Germline CDR1 MDHEN, CDR2 SYDVKM. Filled out from reference TRBV28 and TRBJ2-5, the complete variable domain reads DVKVTQSSRYLVKRTGEKVFLECVQDMDHENMFWYRQDPGLGLRLIYFSYDVKMKEKGDIPEGYSVSREKKERFSLILESASTNQTSMYLCASNTPDRAETQYFGPGTRLLVL.

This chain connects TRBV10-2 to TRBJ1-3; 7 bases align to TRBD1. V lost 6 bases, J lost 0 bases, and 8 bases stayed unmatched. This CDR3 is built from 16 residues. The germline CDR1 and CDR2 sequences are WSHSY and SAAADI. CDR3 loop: CASRSTGFYSGNTIYF. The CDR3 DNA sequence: TGCGCCAGCAGATCGACAGGGTTCTACTCTGGAAACACCATATATTTT.